This T cell receptor (beta chain) was recovered during a study of shared clonotypes between healthy human individuals. Every immunoSEQ plate was one replicate of a subset's evenly spread DNA. Sequencing used immunoSEQ multiplex PCR; TCRdb keeps in-frame clones, though not all of them. This table holds approximately 2,300,000 clones, about nine tenths found once. The germline V gene has CDR1 LNHDA and CDR2 SQIVND (reference sequence). The CDR3 length is 14 residues. Deletions cut 6 bases from V and 2 bases from J, with 13 bases between. V is TRBV19 and J is TRBJ1-1; tentative D call: TRBD1 (5 bases). The specimen sequenced was naive CD4+ T cells from PBMCs. Described subset: CD45RA+ positively selected. The sequence derives from a man aged 18 to 30 in good health. Some clones in this sample may be carry-over from other donors' samples. DNA for the CDR3: TGTGCCAGTAGGAAGGCCGGACATAACACTGAAGCTTTCTTT. It codes for CASRKAGHNTEAFF. The full variable domain, rest sourced from reference TRBV19 and TRBJ1-1, is DGGITQSPKYLFRKEGQNVTLSCEQNLNHDAMYWYRQDPGQGLRLIYYSQIVNDFQKGDIAEGYSVSREKKESFPLTVTSAQKNPTAFYLCASRKAGHNTEAFFGQGTRLTVV.